The T cell receptor beta chain under discussion was sequenced for a study of cytomegalovirus exposure and HLA in healthy donors. Donors showed nominal health when sampled, although they likely had unrecorded immune exposures. A note on this clone: Relative to the germline gene, one junction end is altered; a read error may explain this.

Germline CDR1 and CDR2: SEHNR and FQNEAQ (reference sequence). The CDR3 has 14 amino acids. This PCR relied on a set of 60 Vbeta primers and 13 Jbeta primers. Original handling: Counted up in a later analysis, unique TCR beta chains came to some 80 million, with around 12 million shared. Produced via immunoSEQ multiplex PCR; TCRdb's table is partial and in-frame only. Clone size and the V and J calls come from that table; the DNA yielded D and trimming. The data show 200,000 to 250,000 clones, with 82% seen just once and less than 3.5% held by the top ten. The sample was PBMCs. The clonotype was recovered from a woman aged 35 to 49 in good health and CMV-seronegative. The chain joins TRBV7-9 to TRBJ2-7, with TRBD1 identical over 9 bases. The DNA of the CDR3 is TGTTCCAGCAGCCAAGGGACAGGGTACGACGAGCAGTACTTC. It specifies CSSSQGTGYDEQYF.